A selection of T cell receptor beta chains follows, all from one sample in a study of Ad26.COV2.S vaccination and SARS-CoV-2 variants. Measured with immunoSEQ multiplex PCR; TCRdb has only the in-frame clones, and not every one. The sample has fewer than 600,000 clones; roughly 87% are singletons. The specimen comprised peripheral blood, sampled in a trial of Ad26.COV2.S vaccine versus placebo. The receptors were gathered from a person between 18 and 65 years old who received the Ad26.COV2.S COVID-19 vaccine or a placebo. The CDR3 runs from the conserved cysteine through the conserved F or W. D genes are given only for firm matches. The size entry is marked missing in some rows and otherwise reads once, few, many or a size class.

D,J,V,size,CDR3,DNA
-,TRBJ2-5,TRBV7-8,-,CASSPGLAQEAQYF,TGTGCCAGCAGTCCCGGGTTGGCGCAAGAGGCCCAGTACTTC
TRBD1,TRBJ2-7,TRBV3-1/TRBV3-2,-,CASSHLGQASYEQYF,TGTGCCAGCAGCCACTTAGGACAGGCATCCTACGAGCAGTACTTC
TRBD2,TRBJ2-1,TRBV4-1,-,CASSQELAGGHEQFF,TGCGCCAGCAGCCAAGAACTAGCGGGGGGCCATGAGCAGTTCTTC
TRBD2,TRBJ2-7,TRBV4-2,-,CASSQEESGGSYEQYF,TGTGCCAGCAGCCAAGAGGAATCTGGCGGGAGTTACGAGCAGTACTTC
TRBD2,TRBJ2-1,TRBV28,-,CASSTGTSGSSSYNEQFF,TGTGCCAGCAGTACCGGGACTAGCGGGAGTTCGTCCTACAATGAGCAGTTCTTC
-,TRBJ2-1,TRBV5-4,-,CASSSRESSYNEQFF,TGTGCCAGCAGCAGCAGGGAGAGCTCCTACAATGAGCAGTTCTTC
-,TRBJ1-3,TRBV6-5,-,CASSYSKAGGGNTIYF,TGTGCCAGCAGTTACTCGAAGGCCGGGGGGGGAAACACCATATATTTT
-,TRBJ1-1,TRBV19,-,CASSLGVRRAFF,TGTGCCAGTAGTTTGGGTGTGAGGAGAGCTTTCTTT
TRBD1,TRBJ2-7,TRBV7-8,-,CASSSPTTSDRVGNEQYF,TGTGCCAGCAGCTCCCCCACAACCTCGGACAGGGTGGGCAACGAGCAGTACTTC
-,TRBJ1-6,TRBV11-2,-,CASSDVSWGSPLHF,TGTGCCAGCAGCGACGTTTCTTGGGGTTCACCCCTCCACTTT
TRBD2,TRBJ2-7,TRBV4-3,once,CASSHSSSGGPYEQYF,TGCGCCAGCAGCCACTCTTCTAGCGGGGGACCCTACGAGCAGTACTTC
-,TRBJ1-2,TRBV4-3,-,CASSQDRGVPAGYTF,TGCGCCAGCAGCCAAGATAGGGGCGTTCCTGCGGGCTACACCTTC
-,TRBJ1-3,TRBV21-1,-,CASSKDRIGQGRTGNTIYF,TGTGCCAGCAGCAAAGATAGGATTGGACAGGGGAGGACTGGAAACACCATATATTTT
-,TRBJ2-5,TRBV25-1,-,CASSETGRLNLETQYF,TGTGCCAGCAGTGAAACTGGACGGCTAAACCTAGAGACCCAGTACTTC
-,TRBJ1-2,TRBV6-5,-,CASRGEGFYYGYTF,TGTGCCAGCAGAGGAGAGGGGTTCTACTATGGCTACACCTTC
-,TRBJ2-5,TRBV5-4,-,CASSYPRGGETQYF,TGTGCCAGCAGCTACCCCAGGGGTGGGGAGACCCAGTACTTC
-,TRBJ2-1,TRBV9,-,CASSPAGGPPSEQFF,TGTGCCAGCAGCCCCGCAGGGGGGCCCCCCTCTGAGCAGTTCTTC
TRBD1,TRBJ2-7,TRBV28,-,CASTTIGTGIYEQYF,TGTGCCAGCACCACAATCGGGACAGGGATATACGAGCAGTACTTC
TRBD2,TRBJ2-1,TRBV5-1,-,CASSLAGGLAGVGVSYNEQFF,TGCGCCAGCAGCTTGGCCGGGGGACTAGCGGGAGTTGGGGTGTCCTACAATGAGCAGTTCTTC
-,TRBJ2-3,TRBV27,-,CASTQEGASTDTQYF,TGTGCCAGCACCCAGGAGGGGGCGAGCACAGATACGCAGTATTTT
-,TRBJ1-1,TRBV2,-,CASSGRVAFF,TGTGCCAGCAGTGGGAGGGTAGCTTTCTTT
TRBD2,TRBJ2-5,TRBV10-2,-,CASRLAGLETQYF,TGCGCCAGCAGACTAGCGGGGTTAGAGACCCAGTACTTC
TRBD1,TRBJ1-3,TRBV18,-,CASSPTGGLGNTIYF,TGTGCCAGCTCACCGACAGGGGGCCTCGGAAACACCATATATTTT
-,TRBJ2-2,TRBV9,-,CASSTTLGELFF,TGTGCCAGCAGCACAACCTTGGGGGAGCTGTTTTTT
-,TRBJ2-7,TRBV13,few,CASSRGHFYEQYF,TGTGCCAGCAGCCGGGGGCACTTCTACGAGCAGTACTTC
-,TRBJ1-2,TRBV29-1,-,CSVNTNYGYTF,TGCAGCGTTAATACTAACTATGGCTACACCTTC
TRBD2,TRBJ2-7,TRBV27,few,CASSLYRTSGARPYEQYF,TGTGCCAGCAGTTTATACAGGACTAGCGGGGCCCGACCCTACGAGCAGTACTTC
TRBD2,TRBJ2-1,TRBV5-4,-,CASSFVAGGYEQFF,TGTGCCAGCAGCTTTGTAGCGGGAGGCTATGAGCAGTTCTTC
-,TRBJ1-1,TRBV29-1,-,CSVGKGTEAFF,TGCAGCGTTGGTAAGGGAACTGAAGCTTTCTTT